This is a list of T cell receptor beta chains from one sample in a study of immune cell composition in non-small cell lung cancer. The table came from immunoSEQ multiplex PCR; TCRdb's copy has only in-frame clones and leaves some out. The sample lists some 2,500 clones, about four fifths occurring once. The source material was lung tumor tissue. These TCRs come from a human donor with non-small cell lung cancer. Each CDR3 is given with its conserved first and last residue. The order of the fields is D gene, J gene, clone size, V gene, CDR3 DNA, CDR3 protein. The D gene is left open where the match is weak. Only some rows state a clone size, as once, few, many or a class for expanded clones.

D: TRBD2; J: TRBJ2-7; size: .; V: TRBV28; DNA: TGTGCCAGCAGTTTAGATGGCAGCGGGGGCTTAGACTTC; CDR3: CASSLDGSGGLDF
D: TRBD2; J: TRBJ2-1; size: .; V: TRBV28; DNA: TGTGCCAGCAGGATTAGCGGGGACCTCTCCTACAATGAGCAGTTCTTC; CDR3: CASRISGDLSYNEQFF
D: TRBD2; J: TRBJ2-3; size: .; V: TRBV4-2; DNA: TGTGCCAGCAGCCAAGCATTAGCGGGGGGGCCGGGCACAGATACGCAGTATTTT; CDR3: CASSQALAGGPGTDTQYF
D: TRBD1; J: TRBJ2-1; size: .; V: TRBV2; DNA: TGTGCCAGCAGTACCGGGACAGGACCATACAATGAGCAGTTCTTC; CDR3: CASSTGTGPYNEQFF
D: .; J: TRBJ2-5; size: few; V: TRBV11-2; DNA: TGTGCCAGCAGCTTTTGGGGCCGGGAGACCCAGTACTTC; CDR3: CASSFWGRETQYF
D: TRBD1; J: TRBJ1-2; size: few; V: TRBV28; DNA: TGTGCCAGCAGTCTAGGGACAGGGCCCGGCTACACCTTC; CDR3: CASSLGTGPGYTF
D: .; J: TRBJ2-2; size: .; V: TRBV7-2; DNA: TGTGCCAGCGAAGGGGCGCCGGCGAACACCGGGGAGCTGTTTTTT; CDR3: CASEGAPANTGELFF
D: TRBD1; J: TRBJ2-3; size: .; V: TRBV9; DNA: TGTGCCAGCAGCGTTAGGCTTGGGACAGGGACAGATACGCAGTATTTT; CDR3: CASSVRLGTGTDTQYF
D: .; J: TRBJ1-3; size: .; V: TRBV9; DNA: TGTGCCAGCAGCGTTTTGTCACAGGGCCCTGGAAACACCATATATTTT; CDR3: CASSVLSQGPGNTIYF
D: TRBD1; J: TRBJ2-3; size: .; V: TRBV18; DNA: TGTGCCAGCTCACCCCCCTACAGGGGGCGGGCAGATACGCAGTATTTT; CDR3: CASSPPYRGRADTQYF
D: .; J: TRBJ1-3; size: medium-sized; V: TRBV4-3; DNA: TGCGCCAGCAGCCCCACGCCGGGAAATACAAACACCATATATTTT; CDR3: CASSPTPGNTNTIYF
D: TRBD1; J: TRBJ1-6; size: .; V: TRBV6-5; DNA: TGTGCCAGCAGTTACTCCAGGACAGGGGACTCACCCCTCCACTTT; CDR3: CASSYSRTGDSPLHF
D: .; J: TRBJ1-2; size: .; V: TRBV30; DNA: TGTGCCTGGAGTGTTCGTGGCAGGGTGGGAGGCTACACCTTC; CDR3: CAWSVRGRVGGYTF
D: .; J: TRBJ2-2; size: .; V: TRBV28; DNA: TGTGCCAGCATAGCCACGGGGAACACCGGGGAGCTGTTTTTT; CDR3: CASIATGNTGELFF
D: .; J: TRBJ1-1; size: .; V: TRBV10-2; DNA: TGCGCCAGCAGTGAGTTTGGTCAGGGGATTTCGAACACTGAAGCTTTCTTT; CDR3: CASSEFGQGISNTEAFF
D: .; J: TRBJ2-3; size: few; V: TRBV5-4; DNA: TGTGCCAGCAGCTGGGGGGGCAGCGGGACAGATACGCAGTATTTT; CDR3: CASSWGGSGTDTQYF
D: .; J: TRBJ2-7; size: once; V: TRBV28; DNA: TGTGCCAGCAGTTTATGGTCGGGGATATACTACGAGCAGTACTTC; CDR3: CASSLWSGIYYEQYF
D: .; J: TRBJ1-2; size: .; V: TRBV6-1; DNA: TGTGCCAGCAACCCTGGGCCCGGCGACTATGGCTACACCTTC; CDR3: CASNPGPGDYGYTF
D: .; J: TRBJ2-5; size: .; V: TRBV5-6; DNA: TGTGCCAGCAGCTTCGGCAGGGAAGAGACCCAGTACTTC; CDR3: CASSFGREETQYF
D: .; J: TRBJ1-6; size: .; V: TRBV7-2; DNA: TGTGCCAGCAGCCCGGGTCACCTGCTAAGCTCCTATAATTCACCCCTCCACTTT; CDR3: CASSPGHLLSSYNSPLHF
D: TRBD1; J: TRBJ2-3; size: .; V: TRBV11-3; DNA: TGTGCCAGCAGCCTGAGGACAGGGAGGACAGATACGCAGTATTTT; CDR3: CASSLRTGRTDTQYF
D: TRBD1; J: TRBJ2-7; size: .; V: TRBV6-5; DNA: TGTGCCAGCAGCATTACAGGGGGCGGGTACGAGCAGTACTTC; CDR3: CASSITGGGYEQYF
D: TRBD1; J: TRBJ2-1; size: .; V: TRBV4-3; DNA: TGCGCCAGCAGCCCACGGGACAGTTTAAACAATGAGCAGTTCTTC; CDR3: CASSPRDSLNNEQFF
D: TRBD1; J: TRBJ2-6; size: .; V: TRBV28; DNA: TGTGCCAGCAGTACTTCCGGGACAGGGTCTGGGGCCAACGTCCTGACTTTC; CDR3: CASSTSGTGSGANVLTF
D: TRBD1; J: TRBJ1-1; size: .; V: TRBV6-5; DNA: TGTGCCAGCAGTTATTCGGGACAGAGCACTGAAGCTTTCTTT; CDR3: CASSYSGQSTEAFF
D: .; J: TRBJ1-1; size: once; V: TRBV5-1; DNA: TGCGCCAGCAGCTTGGAGGGGGGGGCCACCACTGAAGCTTTCTTT; CDR3: CASSLEGGATTEAFF
D: .; J: TRBJ2-7; size: .; V: TRBV6-1; DNA: TGTGCCAGCAGTGAAGGAGGTGACGAGCAGTACTTC; CDR3: CASSEGGDEQYF
D: .; J: TRBJ2-1; size: .; V: TRBV7-3; DNA: TGTGCCAGCAGCTTAAACTCTCTTCCCAATGAGCAGTTCTTC; CDR3: CASSLNSLPNEQFF
D: TRBD1; J: TRBJ2-3; size: .; V: TRBV5-6; DNA: TGTGCCAGCAGCATAGGACAGGGGAAGGGAACAGATACGCAGTATTTT; CDR3: CASSIGQGKGTDTQYF
D: .; J: TRBJ1-3; size: .; V: TRBV6-1; DNA: TGTGCCAGCAGTGACGACAGTGGAAACACCATATATTTT; CDR3: CASSDDSGNTIYF
D: TRBD2; J: TRBJ2-1; size: .; V: TRBV9; DNA: TGTGCCAGCAGCGTAGGTCTAGCGGGGGTAGAAGAGCAGTTCTTC; CDR3: CASSVGLAGVEEQFF
D: TRBD2; J: TRBJ2-5; size: .; V: TRBV7-2; DNA: TGTGCCAGCAGCCCGCCTGGCGGGGGTAGGGAGACCCAGTACTTC; CDR3: CASSPPGGGRETQYF
D: .; J: TRBJ2-6; size: .; V: TRBV14; DNA: TGTGCCAGCAGCCAAGGGAGCTCTGGGGCCAACGTCCTGACTTTC; CDR3: CASSQGSSGANVLTF
D: .; J: TRBJ2-3; size: .; V: TRBV4-3; DNA: TGCGCCAGCAGCCAAGGGGGTTCAGGGAATACGCAGTATTTT; CDR3: CASSQGGSGNTQYF
D: TRBD1; J: TRBJ1-1; size: .; V: TRBV6-5; DNA: TGTGCCAGCAATCCTTCATTTACAGGGGGCACTGAAGCTTTCTTT; CDR3: CASNPSFTGGTEAFF
D: .; J: TRBJ1-5; size: .; V: TRBV6-4; DNA: TGTGCCAGCAGTGACTCTGGGGGGGTGGATCAGCCCCAGCATTTT; CDR3: CASSDSGGVDQPQHF
D: .; J: TRBJ1-1; size: .; V: TRBV4-3; DNA: TGCGCCAGCAGGGCCCAACTACCGAACACTGAAGCTTTCTTT; CDR3: CASRAQLPNTEAFF
D: TRBD1; J: TRBJ2-2; size: .; V: TRBV28; DNA: TGTGCCAGCAGTGCCTTGGAGGGACAGGGGCTAAACGGGGAGCTGTTTTTT; CDR3: CASSALEGQGLNGELFF
D: .; J: TRBJ2-1; size: .; V: TRBV11-2; DNA: TGTGCCAGCAGCGTCACAGCCAGAAATGAGCAGTTCTTC; CDR3: CASSVTARNEQFF
D: .; J: TRBJ2-1; size: .; V: TRBV2; DNA: TGTGCCAGCAGTGTGGGGCAGGGGCGCATCAATGAGCAGTTCTTC; CDR3: CASSVGQGRINEQFF
D: .; J: TRBJ2-7; size: .; V: TRBV5-1; DNA: TGCGCCAGCAGCTTCCCGGGGGGCTCTGGCGAGCAGTACTTC; CDR3: CASSFPGGSGEQYF
D: .; J: TRBJ1-2; size: few; V: TRBV15; DNA: TGTGCCACCAGCAGAGATTTTGGGGGGGCGGTTGGCTACACCTTC; CDR3: CATSRDFGGAVGYTF
D: TRBD2; J: TRBJ2-5; size: .; V: TRBV4-3; DNA: TGCGCCAGCAGCCAAACAAGCGGGGGGGCCGGAGGTGAGACCCAGTACTTC; CDR3: CASSQTSGGAGGETQYF
D: .; J: TRBJ2-1; size: .; V: TRBV2; DNA: TGTGCCAGCCTCGAAGGACAGCTCCTCCCCGATTTGCAGTTCTTC; CDR3: CASLEGQLLPDLQFF
D: TRBD1; J: TRBJ2-2; size: once; V: TRBV19; DNA: TGTGCCAGTAACATCCGGGGACAGATTAACACCGGGGAGCTGTTTTTT; CDR3: CASNIRGQINTGELFF
D: TRBD2; J: TRBJ2-2; size: .; V: TRBV19; DNA: TGTGCCAGTACTAGACTAAGCGGGGGGGCGAGCGGGGAGCTGTTTTTT; CDR3: CASTRLSGGASGELFF
D: .; J: TRBJ1-6; size: .; V: TRBV27; DNA: TGTGCCAGCAGCGGGACACATAATTCACCCCTCCACTTT; CDR3: CASSGTHNSPLHF
D: .; J: TRBJ2-3; size: .; V: TRBV27; DNA: TGTGCCAGCAGTCCTGAACCGGGTCTGACGCAGTATTTT; CDR3: CASSPEPGLTQYF
D: TRBD1; J: TRBJ2-7; size: .; V: TRBV7-9; DNA: TGTGCCAGCAGCTTAGGTCCGGGACAGGGTCAGTACTTC; CDR3: CASSLGPGQGQYF
D: TRBD1; J: TRBJ1-6; size: .; V: TRBV11-2; DNA: TGTGCCAGCAGCTTAGAGGCCGGGACAGGGCGCTCACCCCTCCACTTT; CDR3: CASSLEAGTGRSPLHF
D: .; J: TRBJ1-5; size: few; V: TRBV7-8; DNA: TGTGCCAGCAGCTTAGCAGGGCCCGGGGGTCAGCCCCAGCATTTT; CDR3: CASSLAGPGGQPQHF
D: .; J: TRBJ2-7; size: .; V: TRBV28; DNA: TGTGCCAGCAGAAACCAGGGGGGAAGCTCCTACGAGCAGTACTTC; CDR3: CASRNQGGSSYEQYF
D: TRBD1; J: TRBJ1-1; size: few; V: TRBV6-5; DNA: TGTGCCAGCAGTAAACAGGGGATGAACACTGAAGCTTTCTTT; CDR3: CASSKQGMNTEAFF